These T cell receptor beta chains were read from a single sample in a study of blood T cell repertoires in COVID-19. The repertoire was sequenced with immunoSEQ multiplex PCR; TCRdb's copy has only in-frame clones and lacks some. The sample includes about 260,000 clones, around 87% of them seen just once. The sample comprised peripheral blood. The receptors come from a woman in her fifties or sixties with COVID-19, enrolled during active disease. Each CDR3 is given with its conserved first and last residue. The D gene is left open where the match is weak. Some rows have no size entry. The others give once, few or many, or a class for an expanded clone.

size: .
J: TRBJ1-4
D: .
V: TRBV5-1
CDR3: CASSLAPGKATNEKLFF
DNA: TGCGCCAGCAGCTTGGCTCCGGGAAAGGCAACTAATGAAAAACTGTTTTTT

size: few
J: TRBJ2-3
D: TRBD2
V: TRBV27
CDR3: CDAVAGGPTSTDTQYF
DNA: TGTGACGCGGTCGCGGGAGGACCAACTAGCACAGATACGCAGTATTTT

size: .
J: TRBJ2-2
D: .
V: TRBV5-1
CDR3: CASSLEAAGELFF
DNA: TGCGCCAGCAGCTTGGAGGCGGCCGGGGAGCTGTTTTTT

size: .
J: TRBJ2-3
D: TRBD2
V: TRBV19
CDR3: CASSITAGVGYTQYF
DNA: TGTGCCAGTAGTATTACAGCGGGAGTGGGATATACGCAGTATTTT

size: few
J: TRBJ1-2
D: TRBD1
V: TRBV28
CDR3: CASLTGGYGYTF
DNA: TGTGCCAGCCTGACAGGGGGCTATGGCTACACCTTC

size: .
J: TRBJ2-3
D: .
V: TRBV6-4
CDR3: CASSDSWRSTDTQYF
DNA: TGTGCCAGCAGTGACTCTTGGAGGAGTACAGATACGCAGTATTTT

size: .
J: TRBJ1-5
D: TRBD1
V: TRBV5-1
CDR3: CASSPGQGARQPQHF
DNA: TGCGCCAGCAGCCCCGGACAGGGGGCTCGTCAGCCCCAGCATTTT

size: .
J: TRBJ2-7
D: .
V: TRBV2
CDR3: CASSEMNSYEQYF
DNA: TGTGCCAGCAGTGAAATGAACAGCTACGAGCAGTACTTC

size: .
J: TRBJ2-5
D: TRBD2
V: TRBV7-8
CDR3: CASSRTSGTKETQYF
DNA: TGTGCCAGCAGTCGGACTAGCGGGACCAAAGAGACCCAGTACTTC

size: .
J: TRBJ1-6
D: .
V: TRBV6-2/TRBV6-3
CDR3: CASSLRSSPLHF
DNA: TGTGCCAGCAGCCTCCGGAGTTCACCCCTCCACTTT

size: few
J: TRBJ2-2
D: .
V: TRBV21-1
CDR3: CASSRGGQFTGELFF
DNA: TGTGCCAGCAGCCGCGGCGGTCAGTTCACCGGGGAGCTGTTTTTT

size: .
J: TRBJ2-1
D: .
V: TRBV11-3
CDR3: CASSLARGNEQFF
DNA: TGTGCCAGCAGCTTAGCCAGGGGTAATGAGCAGTTCTTC

size: once
J: TRBJ2-7
D: TRBD1
V: TRBV5-5
CDR3: CASSLGGQGYYEQYF
DNA: TGTGCCAGCAGCTTGGGGGGACAGGGGTACTACGAGCAGTACTTC

size: .
J: TRBJ1-1
D: .
V: TRBV7-9
CDR3: CASSLLGRGGSPQRTEAFF
DNA: TGTGCCAGCAGCTTATTGGGACGCGGGGGGAGCCCCCAACGCACTGAAGCTTTCTTT

size: .
J: TRBJ2-7
D: TRBD2
V: TRBV2
CDR3: CASSVGTSFYEQYF
DNA: TGTGCCAGCAGTGTGGGGACTAGCTTCTACGAGCAGTACTTC

size: .
J: TRBJ2-5
D: .
V: TRBV11-3
CDR3: CASSLDTGAGETQYF
DNA: TGTGCCAGCAGCTTAGATACAGGGGCGGGGGAGACCCAGTACTTC

size: .
J: TRBJ1-1
D: .
V: TRBV25-1
CDR3: CASSVGTGVMNTEAFF
DNA: TGTGCCAGCAGTGTGGGTACGGGGGTTATGAACACTGAAGCTTTCTTT